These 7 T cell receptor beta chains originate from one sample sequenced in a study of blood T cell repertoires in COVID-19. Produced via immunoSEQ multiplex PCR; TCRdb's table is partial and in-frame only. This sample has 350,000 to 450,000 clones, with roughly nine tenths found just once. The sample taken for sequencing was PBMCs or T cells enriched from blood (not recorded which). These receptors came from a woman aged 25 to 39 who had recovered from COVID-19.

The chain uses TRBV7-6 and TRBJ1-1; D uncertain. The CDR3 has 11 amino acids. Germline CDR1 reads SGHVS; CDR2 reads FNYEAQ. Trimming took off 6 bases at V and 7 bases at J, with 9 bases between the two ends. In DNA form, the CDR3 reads TGTGCCAGCAGACCCTCACTTGAAGCTTTCTTT. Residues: CASRPSLEAFF.

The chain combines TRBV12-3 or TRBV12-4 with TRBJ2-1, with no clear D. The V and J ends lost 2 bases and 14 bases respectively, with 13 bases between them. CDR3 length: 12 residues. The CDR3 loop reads CASSLIPEKEFF. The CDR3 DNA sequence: TGTGCCAGCAGTTTAATCCCGGAGAAAGAGTTCTTC.

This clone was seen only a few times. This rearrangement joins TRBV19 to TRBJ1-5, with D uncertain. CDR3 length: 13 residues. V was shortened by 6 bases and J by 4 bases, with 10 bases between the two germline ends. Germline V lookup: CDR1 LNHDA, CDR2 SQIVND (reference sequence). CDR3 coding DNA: TGTGCCAGTAGCCCATACAGAAATCAGCCCCAGCATTTT. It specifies CASSPYRNQPQHF.

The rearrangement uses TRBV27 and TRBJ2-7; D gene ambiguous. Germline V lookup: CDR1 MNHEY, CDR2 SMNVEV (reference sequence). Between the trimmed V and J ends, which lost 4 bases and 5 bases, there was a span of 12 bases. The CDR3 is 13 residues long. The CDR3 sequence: CASSYSLRNEQYF. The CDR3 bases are TGTGCCAGCAGTTACAGTTTACGAAACGAGCAGTACTTC.

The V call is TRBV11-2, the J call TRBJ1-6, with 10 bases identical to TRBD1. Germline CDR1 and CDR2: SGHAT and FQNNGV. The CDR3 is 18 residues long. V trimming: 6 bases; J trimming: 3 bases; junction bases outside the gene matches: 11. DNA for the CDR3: TGTGCCAGCAGGAGCACCCCGGGACAGGGGATCTATAATTCACCCCTCCACTTT. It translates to CASRSTPGQGIYNSPLHF.

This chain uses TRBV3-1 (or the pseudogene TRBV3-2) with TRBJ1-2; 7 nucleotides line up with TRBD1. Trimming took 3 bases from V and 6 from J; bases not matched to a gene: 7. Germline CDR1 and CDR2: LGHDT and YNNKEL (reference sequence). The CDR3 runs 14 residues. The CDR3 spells CASSQGQGVDGYTF. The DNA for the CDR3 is TGTGCCAGCAGCCAGGGGCAGGGGGTCGATGGCTACACCTTC.

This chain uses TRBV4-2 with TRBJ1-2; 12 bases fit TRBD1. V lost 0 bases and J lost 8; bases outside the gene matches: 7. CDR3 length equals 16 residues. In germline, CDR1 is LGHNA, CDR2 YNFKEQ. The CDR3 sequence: CASSQDVGQGAEGYTF. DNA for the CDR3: TGTGCCAGCAGCCAAGATGTGGGACAGGGGGCGGAGGGCTACACCTTC.